This T cell receptor (beta chain) was captured by sequencing in a study of cytomegalovirus exposure and HLA in healthy donors. Study at large: Approximately 85 million unique TCRs from HLA-typed donors made up an early data release.

A word on this clone: The antigen is not known.

The study's findings and limits: In a later analysis, a genetic analysis reported fewer productive-TCR N-insertions in an Asian-associated ancestry cluster than the cohort average. TCR beta V segments were, for the most part, productive about 87% or about 30% of the time in an earlier analysis.

Primers: 60 Vbeta forward and 13 Jbeta reverse. TCRdb keeps only in-frame clones here, not all; method: immunoSEQ multiplex PCR. This sample has about 170,000 clones, with about four fifths found just once. Sequenced sample: PBMCs. This clonotype was obtained from a male donor in good health and CMV-seronegative.

CDR3 amino acids: CASSLFQGAARPQQYF. In DNA form, the CDR3 reads TGTGCCAGCAGTTTATTTCAAGGGGCGGCCAGGCCCCAGCAGTACTTC. The genes are TRBV28 and TRBJ2-7; the D gene is possibly TRBD1 (5 bases). This CDR3 spans 16 amino acids. With 1 base removed from V and 8 bases from J, the gap between germline ends came to 21 bases. Germline V lookup: CDR1 MDHEN, CDR2 SYDVKM.